This T cell receptor beta chain stems from a study of metastatic and nonmetastatic thyroid tumors. Study-wide points: Relative to benign nodules, malignant thyroid tumors were reportedly characterized by significantly elevated TCR beta diversity in blood and tumor.

By frequency in the sample, this clone is medium-sized. Antigen unknown. In the authors' workflow: For papillary thyroid cancer, a distant-metastasis classifier was constructed from CDR3 differences observed across clinicopathological groups. TCRdb called clones again from the PCR reads with MiXCR. The V and J calls reflect TCRdb's pipeline rather than the authors' work. The sample gives around 13,000 clones, 20% to 25% of which show up once; 3% to 4.5% is in the top ten. Every patient underwent thyroid surgery untreated. In germline, CDR1 is MDHEN, CDR2 SYDVKM. V lost 6 bases to trimming and J lost 0 bases, with 14 bases between them. There are 15 residues in the CDR3.

The source of this sequence is a female donor with papillary thyroid cancer or a benign thyroid nodule (not recorded which). Some clones in this sample may be carry-over from other donors' samples. This sequence joins TRBV28 and TRBJ1-1; TRBD1 is a possible D gene (5 bases). Sequenced input: blood. CDR3 region: CASSQTGTVNTEAFF. CDR3 nucleotides: TGTGCCAGCAGCCAAACCGGGACGGTGAACACTGAAGCTTTCTTT.